One and the same sample provided the 21 T cell receptor beta chains below, sequenced in a study of blood T cell repertoires in COVID-19. Produced via immunoSEQ multiplex PCR; TCRdb's table is partial and in-frame only. The sample gives around 260,000 clones, approximately 85% of which show up once; over 0.55% is in the top ten. Sequencing used peripheral blood. The source of these receptors is a human donor in a cohort sampled during active COVID-19.

The J gene is TRBJ2-7, the V gene TRBV28; the match to TRBD2 covers 12 bases. V lost 3 bases and J lost 0; bases outside the gene matches: 6. CDR3 length: 17 residues. Per the germline V gene, CDR1 is MDHEN and CDR2 is SYDVKM. The CDR3 coding sequence is TGTGCCAGCAGTTTTCTAGCGGGAGGGGGAAGCTCCTACGAGCAGTACTTC. This sequence encodes CASSFLAGGGSSYEQYF.

The chain combines TRBV30 with TRBJ2-1, with 7 nucleotides matching TRBD1. Losses at the gene ends were 3 bases for V and 4 bases for J; bases not matched to a gene: 0. This CDR3 has 12 amino acids. Germline V gives CDR1 GTSNPN, CDR2 SVGIG (reference sequence). CDR3 bases: TGTGCCTGGAGGACAGGGTACAATGAGCAGTTCTTC. Its protein is CAWRTGYNEQFF.

This clone appeared once. The V and J genes are TRBV9 and TRBJ2-7; TRBD1 agrees at 7 bases. The V gene end was trimmed by 1 base and the J gene end by 0 bases; junction bases not matched to a gene: 4. CDR3 size: 15 residues. Germline assignment: CDR1 SGDLS and CDR2 YYNGEE. The CDR3 DNA reads TGTGCCAGCAGCGTATTTGAGGGGGCCTCCTACGAGCAGTACTTC. Residues: CASSVFEGASYEQYF.

The chain has TRBV7-8 and TRBJ1-4; 9 bases line up with TRBD1. Losses at the gene ends were 7 bases for V and 8 bases for J; bases not matched to a gene: 20. Germline V gene sequence: CDR1 SGHVS, CDR2 FQNEAQ. This CDR3 is 18 amino acids long. The CDR3, as DNA: TGTGCCAGCACCCTGCGGGGACAGGGAATGCTTTTAGTCGAAAAACTGTTTTTT. The encoded protein is CASTLRGQGMLLVEKLFF. Supplemented by reference TRBV7-8 and TRBJ1-4, the full variable domain reads GAGVSQSPRYKVAKRGQDVALRCDPISGHVSLFWYQQALGQGPEFLTYFQNEAQLDKSGLPSDRFFAERPEGSVSTLKIQRTQQEDSAVYLCASTLRGQGMLLVEKLFFGSGTQLSVL.

The chain employs TRBV5-1 and TRBJ2-7, with D unresolved. From germline, CDR1 is SGHRS and CDR2 YFSETQ. The CDR3 contains 14 residues. Between the trimmed V and J ends, which lost 0 bases and 1 base, there was a span of 8 bases. CDR3 amino acids: CASSLERRSYEQYF. CDR3 DNA sequence: TGCGCCAGCAGCTTGGAACGGAGATCCTACGAGCAGTACTTC.

This chain joins TRBV19 and TRBJ2-3; D perhaps matches TRBD2 (5 bases). The CDR3 loop spans 13 amino acids. The germline V gene has CDR1 LNHDA and CDR2 SQIVND (reference sequence). V lost 9 bases, J lost 2 bases, and 12 bases lay in between. The CDR3 loop reads CASHGENTDTQYF. The CDR3 bases are TGTGCCAGCCACGGGGAAAACACAGATACGCAGTATTTT.

V and J are TRBV27 and TRBJ2-7, with 9 bases matching TRBD1. V was pared by 6 bases and J by 4 bases, with 10 bases of the junction left unmatched. Germline V gene lookup returns CDR1 MNHEY and CDR2 SMNVEV (reference sequence). The CDR3 is 15 amino acids. Written as DNA, the CDR3 is TGTGCCAGCAGGAATCCGGGACAGGGCCTATACGAGCAGTACTTC. It specifies CASRNPGQGLYEQYF.

The V and J genes are TRBV7-2 and TRBJ2-7; TRBD2 might be the D (5 bases). Germline CDR1 is SGHTA and CDR2 is FQGNSA. This CDR3 region has 16 residues. The V end lost 4 bases, the J end lost 3 bases, and 19 bases lay between the germline ends. CDR3 coding DNA: TGTGCCAGCAGCTCGATGACGACTCTGGGGAGCTACGAGCAGTACTTC. Protein product: CASSSMTTLGSYEQYF.

The J gene is TRBJ2-3, the V gene TRBV28, with 11 nucleotides matching TRBD1. CDR3 length equals 17 residues. Germline V lookup: CDR1 MDHEN, CDR2 SYDVKM. Trimming removed 1 base from V and 5 bases from J; junction bases left unmatched: 8. In DNA, the CDR3 is TGTGCCAGCAGTTTATCCTCTCCGGGACAGGGGGGAGATACGCAGTATTTT. Translated: CASSLSSPGQGGDTQYF.

J is TRBJ1-1 and V is TRBV11-3; D perhaps matches TRBD1 (6 bases). The CDR3 is 15 residues long. Germline assignment: CDR1 SGHNT and CDR2 YENEEA. Deletions cut 2 bases from V and 1 base from J, with 11 bases between. This chain's CDR3 is CASSLQGQGNTEAFF. CDR3 nucleotides: TGTGCCAGCAGCTTACAGGGACAAGGGAACACTGAAGCTTTCTTT.

The rearrangement joins TRBV6-5 to TRBJ2-7, with a weak D call TRBD2 (6 bases). This CDR3 is built from 12 residues. V lost 6 bases to trimming and J lost 5 bases, with 11 bases between them. CDR1 and CDR2 (germline): MNHEY, SVGAGI. CDR3 nucleotide sequence: TGTGCCAGCAGGGGTCAGCGGGACGAGCAGTACTTC. Encoded protein: CASRGQRDEQYF.

V and J are TRBV19 and TRBJ2-5; maybe TRBD2 (5 bases). The ends were cut back, 6 bases at V and 4 bases at J, with 18 bases in the middle. The germline CDR1 and CDR2 sequences are LNHDA and SQIVND (reference sequence). The CDR3 contains 15 residues. The CDR3 loop is CASSNLLGPVETQYF. The CDR3 DNA follows: TGTGCCAGTAGCAACCTACTAGGGCCAGTAGAGACCCAGTACTTC.

Concerning this clone itself: Compared with germline, one end of the junction differs, possibly owing to a read error. The gene calls are TRBV7-9 and TRBJ1-3; 7 bases are shared with TRBD1. Germline V gene sequence: CDR1 SEHNR, CDR2 FQNEAQ (reference sequence). The CDR3 is 15 residues long. In DNA form, the CDR3 reads TGTGCCAGCAGCCTAGCGACAGGGTGGGGAAACACCATATATTTT. It encodes CASSLATGWGNTIYF.

Only a few counts were recorded for this clone. V gene TRBV5-6 combines with J gene TRBJ1-2; D uncertain. Trimming stripped 4 bases from V and 0 bases from J, with 10 bases between. Germline values: CDR1 SGHDT, CDR2 YYEEEE. The CDR3 totals 14 residues. CDR3 residues: CASSPEGPNYGYTF. The CDR3 nucleotides read TGTGCCAGCAGCCCGGAGGGCCCTAACTATGGCTACACCTTC.

V and J are TRBV3-1 (or the pseudogene TRBV3-2) and TRBJ2-3; perhaps TRBD2 as D (6 bases). V was cut by 4 bases and J by 2 bases, with 31 bases left in between. CDR1 and CDR2 from the germline V gene are LGHDT and YNNKEL (reference sequence). The CDR3 sequence is 21 residues long. CDR3: CASSRKLLLPLGSGFTDTQYF. For the CDR3, the DNA is TGTGCCAGCAGCCGCAAACTACTATTACCCCTGGGTAGCGGATTCACAGATACGCAGTATTTT.

The chain uses TRBV5-1 and TRBJ2-3; 12 nucleotides agree with TRBD2. The CDR3 extends over 18 amino acids. The junction had 15 bases not matched to a gene; V was cut back by 6 bases and J by 4 bases. Germline assignment: CDR1 SGHRS and CDR2 YFSETQ. CDR3 region: CASTRGRLAGVYADTQYF. The DNA for the CDR3 is TGCGCCAGCACCCGGGGCCGACTAGCGGGAGTATATGCAGATACGCAGTATTTT.

This chain connects TRBV10-1 to TRBJ2-3, with TRBD1 as a possible D gene (6 bases). The CDR3 spans 14 residues. V dropped 10 bases and J dropped 4 bases, with 18 bases sitting between them. Looked up from germline, CDR1 is WNHNN and CDR2 is SYGVQD (reference sequence). CDR3 in amino acids: CATAPGAGADTQYF. In DNA, the CDR3 is TGCGCCACCGCGCCTGGGGCAGGGGCAGATACGCAGTATTTT.

The rearrangement links TRBV28 to TRBJ2-7; perhaps TRBD2 as D (5 bases). Trimming pared 3 bases from V and 2 bases from J, leaving 11 bases between. Germline-derived CDR1 and CDR2 are MDHEN and SYDVKM. The CDR3 is 14 residues long. CDR3 in DNA: TGTGCCAGCAGTTTGACGGGGATAACCTACGAGCAGTACTTC. As protein: CASSLTGITYEQYF.

The genes are TRBV3-1 (or the pseudogene TRBV3-2) and TRBJ1-4; D is ambiguous. Trimming pared 4 bases from V and 12 bases from J, leaving 18 bases between. This CDR3 has 14 residues. Germline V gene data show CDR1 as LGHDT and CDR2 as YNNKEL (reference sequence). The CDR3 DNA is TGTGCCAGCAGCCCCCGGGAGTCCTTTTTGGAACTGTTTTTT. Translation: CASSPRESFLELFF.

V is TRBV9 and J is TRBJ2-3; 9 bases are shared with TRBD1. Losses at the gene ends were 3 bases for V and 4 bases for J; bases not matched to a gene: 9. Germline lookup yields CDR1 SGDLS and CDR2 YYNGEE. This CDR3 region has 16 residues. The CDR3 bases are TGTGCCAGCAGCGCGTCCGGGACAGGGACGGCAGATACGCAGTATTTT. Its translation is CASSASGTGTADTQYF. The entire variable domain, with the rest obtained from reference TRBV9 and TRBJ2-3, is as follows: DSGVTQTPKHLITATGQRVTLRCSPRSGDLSVYWYQQSLDQGLQFLIQYYNGEERAKGNILERFSAQQFPDLHSELNLSSLELGDSALYFCASSASGTGTADTQYFGPGTRLTVL.

CDR3: CASSPEKGRGGYTF. In DNA, the CDR3 is TGTGCCAGCAGCCCCGAGAAGGGGCGCGGAGGCTACACCTTC. This chain uses TRBV7-3 with TRBJ1-2, with a tentative D call TRBD1 (5 bases). The CDR3 extends over 14 amino acids. The V gene lost 5 bases and the J gene lost 8 bases, with 18 bases spanning the gap. Germline V gene lookup returns CDR1 SGHTA and CDR2 FQGTGA.